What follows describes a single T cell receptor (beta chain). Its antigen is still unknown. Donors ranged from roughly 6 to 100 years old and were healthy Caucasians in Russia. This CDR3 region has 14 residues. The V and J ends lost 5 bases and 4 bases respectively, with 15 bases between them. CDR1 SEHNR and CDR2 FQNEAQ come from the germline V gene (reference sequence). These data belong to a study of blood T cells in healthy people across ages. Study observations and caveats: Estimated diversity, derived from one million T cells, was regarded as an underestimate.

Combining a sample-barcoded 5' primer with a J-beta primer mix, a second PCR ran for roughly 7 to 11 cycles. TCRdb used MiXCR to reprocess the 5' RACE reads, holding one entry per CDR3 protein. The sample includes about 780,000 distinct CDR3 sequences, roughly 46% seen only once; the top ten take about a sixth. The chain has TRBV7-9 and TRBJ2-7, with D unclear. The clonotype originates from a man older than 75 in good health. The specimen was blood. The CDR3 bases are TGTGCCAGCAGCCCAGAGTATCGTAAGTACGAGCAGTACTTC. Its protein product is CASSPEYRKYEQYF.